This T cell receptor beta chain was observed in a study of neurological immune-mediated disorders. Study overall: The roughly 34 patients with multiple sclerosis comprised some 30 relapsing-remitting cases and 3 secondary progressive cases. General observations from the study: No expanded-clone CDR3 amino acid sequence recurred across subjects, suggesting private TCR-beta repertoires. Phylogenetic grouping assigned the repertoires of 18 of 34 multiple sclerosis patients to a single related-CDR3 cluster, which may represent a signature.

The CDR3 has 15 amino acids. V trimming: 6 bases; J trimming: 3 bases; junction bases outside the gene matches: 6. Per germline, CDR1 ENHRY and CDR2 SYGVKD. This clonotype was seen at least ten times. Its antigen is unknown. Every sequencing run returned over 190 million TCR-beta sequences, which were derived from 15-18 subjects. TCRdb reprocessed the 5' RACE reads via MiXCR and lists one record per CDR3 protein. The sample shows about 62,000 distinct CDR3 sequences, less than 4% of them seen only once. The chain carries TRBV10-3 and TRBJ2-1; 9 nucleotides align to TRBD2. The sequenced sample consisted of PBMCs. The sequence was collected from a woman aged 45 to 65 with multiple sclerosis. The CDR3 here is CAIRDSSGIYNEQFF. The CDR3 nucleotides are TGTGCCATCAGGGACTCTAGCGGGATCTACAATGAGCAGTTCTTC.